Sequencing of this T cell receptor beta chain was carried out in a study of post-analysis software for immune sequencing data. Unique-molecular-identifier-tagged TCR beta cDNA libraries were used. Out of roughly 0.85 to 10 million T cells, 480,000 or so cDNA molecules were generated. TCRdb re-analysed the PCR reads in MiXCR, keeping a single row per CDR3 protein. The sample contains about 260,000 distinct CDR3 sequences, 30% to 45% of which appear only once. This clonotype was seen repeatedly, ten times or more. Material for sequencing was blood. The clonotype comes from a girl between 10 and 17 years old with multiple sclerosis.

The CDR3, as DNA: TGTGCCAGCAGTTTCCCTAGCGGGAGTCGCTCCTACAATGAGCAGTTCTTC. Its translation: CASSFPSGSRSYNEQFF. This chain connects TRBV12-3 or TRBV12-4 to TRBJ2-1; 10 bases are a match to TRBD2. This CDR3 has 17 residues. Trimming at V came to 3 bases and at J to 0 bases, leaving 5 bases not matched to a gene.